Detailed here is one TCR beta chain. The target antigen is unknown. This record comes from a study of cytomegalovirus exposure and HLA in healthy donors. The PCR ran on 60 Vbeta and 13 Jbeta primers. The assay was immunoSEQ multiplex PCR, and TCRdb's table has in-frame clones only and misses some. This sample yields 95,000 to 150,000 clones, of which about three quarters are seen a single time; about 1.9% belongs to the top ten. General study findings and limits: Within a later analysis, the majority of CMV-associated TCR beta chains appeared HLA-restricted. Per published reports, the classifier diagnosed cytomegalovirus status with high specificity and sensitivity. Trimming of TCR beta V- and J-genes showed a link, identified in a later analysis, to a missense DCLRE1C variant.

CDR3 size: 15 residues. V trimming: 2 bases; J trimming: 3 bases; junction bases outside the gene matches: 4. Germline CDR1 and CDR2: MGHRA and YSYEKL. This receptor was taken from a man between 45 and 60 years old in good health and CMV-seronegative. The rearrangement uses TRBV4-1 and TRBJ1-2; 9 bases are a match to TRBD1. Material: PBMCs. CDR3 amino acids: CASSQLGTGHYGYTF. CDR3 bases: TGCGCCAGCAGCCAACTAGGGACAGGGCACTATGGCTACACCTTC.